This entry concerns a single T cell receptor beta chain. This sample stems from a study of radiation and T cells in renal cell carcinoma. Sample treatment: treatment-naive control, cytoreductive nephrectomy. Control tumors came from treatment-naive patients without prior radiation. Produced via immunoSEQ multiplex PCR; TCRdb's table is partial and in-frame only. The sample includes 14,000 to 15,000 clones, approximately 65% of them seen just once. Material: tumor tissue, obtained from a patient whose treatment was nephrectomy without radiotherapy. This clonotype was obtained from a man in his 60s with renal cell carcinoma.

In nucleotides, the CDR3 is TGTGCCAGCTTGCGGGACTCGGACTCCTACGAGCAGTACTTC. This codes for CASLRDSDSYEQYF. The chain links TRBV6-1 to TRBJ2-7, with D possibly TRBD2 on 6 matching bases. Germline V gene lookup returns CDR1 MNHNS and CDR2 SASEGT. V lost 8 bases, J lost 0 bases, and 14 bases lay in between. This CDR3 comprises 14 residues.